This entry lists 22 T cell receptor beta chains sequenced from one sample in a study of cytotoxic CD8 clonotypes in ibrutinib-treated CLL. Generated by immunoSEQ multiplex PCR, the TCRdb table keeps only in-frame clones and is missing some. The table lists more than 50,000 clones, 45% to 65% of them singletons, with roughly 14% in the top ten. The material sequenced was PBMCs, taken after 12 months of ibrutinib treatment. These receptors originate from a human donor with chronic lymphocytic leukemia.

V and J are TRBV2 and TRBJ1-4, with D possibly TRBD1 on 5 matching bases. CDR3 length: 15 residues. Trimming cost V 2 bases and J 5 bases, with 12 bases left between them. CDR1 and CDR2 from the germline V gene are SNHLY and FYNNEI. CDR3 region: CASSEYGGMNEKLFF. CDR3 sequence (DNA): TGTGCCAGCAGTGAATACGGGGGAATGAATGAAAAACTGTTTTTT.

V usage is TRBV28 and J usage is TRBJ2-5; TRBD2 agrees at 13 bases. Per germline, CDR1 MDHEN and CDR2 SYDVKM. V shed 5 bases and J 2 bases; nucleotides not matched to a gene: 5. CDR3 length equals 16 residues. For the CDR3, the DNA is TGTGCCAGCAGTCACTTGACTAGCGGGGGGCAAGAGACCCAGTACTTC. Translation: CASSHLTSGGQETQYF.

This chain connects TRBV15 to TRBJ2-3; the D gene is possibly TRBD1 (5 bases). The V gene's germline CDR1 is LNHNV and CDR2 YYDKDF (reference sequence). Trimming stripped 0 bases from V and 6 bases from J, with 13 bases between. CDR3 length equals 15 residues. CDR3 protein: CATSRETQGTDTQYF. In nucleotides, the CDR3 is TGTGCCACCAGCAGAGAAACGCAGGGTACCGATACGCAGTATTTT. The full variable domain, rest sourced from reference TRBV15 and TRBJ2-3, is DAMVIQNPRYQVTQFGKPVTLSCSQTLNHNVMYWYQQKSSQAPKLLFHYYDKDFNNEADTPDNFQSRRPNTSFCFLDIRSPGLGDTAMYLCATSRETQGTDTQYFGPGTRLTVL.

In this sample, this clone turned up once. The CDR3 DNA reads TGCAGCGTTTCGAGCGGGAGCACAGATACGCAGTATTTT. Amino acid sequence: CSVSSGSTDTQYF. This chain joins TRBV29-1 and TRBJ2-3; D is perhaps TRBD2 (6 bases). CDR1 SQVTM and CDR2 ANQGSEA come from the germline V gene. V shed 5 bases and J shed 0 bases, with 9 bases lying between them. The CDR3 is 13 amino acids.

The rearrangement links TRBV5-1 to TRBJ2-1; maybe TRBD2 (6 bases). Per the germline V gene, CDR1 is SGHRS and CDR2 is YFSETQ. V was clipped by 2 bases and J by 7 bases, with 16 bases between them. The length of the CDR3 is 15 residues. The CDR3 sequence: CASSFPGGLGNEQFF. The CDR3 nucleotides are TGCGCCAGCAGCTTCCCTGGGGGACTTGGGAATGAGCAGTTCTTC.

This chain uses TRBV7-7 with TRBJ1-5, with no clear D. V was trimmed by 2 bases and J by 8 bases, leaving 10 bases between them. In germline, CDR1 is SSHAT, CDR2 FNYEAQ (reference sequence). The CDR3 covers 13 residues. The CDR3 nucleotides read TGTGCCAGCAGCTTAAGATATGGGGAGCCCCAGCATTTT. It yields the protein CASSLRYGEPQHF.

The rearrangement joins TRBV27 to TRBJ2-1; no firm D call. Per the germline V gene, CDR1 is MNHEY and CDR2 is SMNVEV (reference sequence). The V end was cut by 6 bases, the J end by 6 bases, with 12 bases between. The length of the CDR3 is 13 residues. The DNA of the CDR3 is TGTGCCAGCAGATGGCTGACCGGCAATGAGCAGTTCTTC. This encodes CASRWLTGNEQFF.

This sequence joins TRBV6-5 and TRBJ2-3, with D maybe TRBD2 (6 bases). Between the trimmed V and J ends, which lost 5 bases and 2 bases, there was a span of 14 bases. This CDR3 comprises 15 residues. Germline values: CDR1 MNHEY, CDR2 SVGAGI. Here the CDR3 DNA reads TGTGCCAGCAGTCCCCGGGCGGGACCCACAGATACGCAGTATTTT. It yields the protein CASSPRAGPTDTQYF.

This clone was observed a handful of times. V is TRBV18 and J is TRBJ2-1; TRBD1 matches at 8 bases. This CDR3 spans 14 amino acids. Germline assignment: CDR1 KGHSH and CDR2 LQKENI. V lost 3 bases and J lost 8; bases outside the gene matches: 6. CDR3 coding DNA: TGTGCCAGCTCACCCCAGGGGGCCCCATATGAGCAGTTCTTC. Its protein product is CASSPQGAPYEQFF.

The chain has TRBV7-6 and TRBJ2-2; TRBD2 matches at 7 bases. J lost 4 bases, V lost 5 bases, and 7 bases had no gene match. The CDR3 runs 15 residues. The germline V gene encodes CDR1 SGHVS and CDR2 FNYEAQ. The DNA of the CDR3 is TGTGCCAGCAGCGGATCTAGCGGACTCACCGGGGAGCTGTTTTTT. This translates into CASSGSSGLTGELFF.

This clone was seen just once. The rearrangement uses TRBV5-1 and TRBJ2-5, with 8 nucleotides matching TRBD2. The CDR3 has 13 amino acids. J gave up 4 bases and V 1 base, and 0 bases lay outside the gene matches. The germline CDR1 and CDR2 sequences are SGHRS and YFSETQ. CDR3 sequence: CASSLTSGETQYF. The DNA for the CDR3 is TGCGCCAGCAGCTTGACTAGCGGAGAGACCCAGTACTTC.

In this sample, this clone turned up a few times. The chain is built from TRBV19 and TRBJ2-7; D is unclear. V was shortened by 2 bases and J by 2 bases, with 13 bases between the two germline ends. Germline V gives CDR1 LNHDA, CDR2 SQIVND (reference sequence). CDR3 size: 15 residues. CDR3 loop: CASSIQTVRAYEQYF. In nucleotides, the CDR3 is TGTGCCAGTAGTATACAGACGGTAAGGGCCTACGAGCAGTACTTC.

This clone has at least ten counts. The rearrangement links TRBV6-6 to TRBJ1-6; D is perhaps TRBD1 (5 bases). From germline, CDR1 is MNHNY and CDR2 SVGAGI (reference sequence). V lost 6 bases, J lost 9 bases, and 12 bases lay in between. The CDR3 has 13 amino acids. The chain's CDR3 is CASSPQGGSPLHF. The CDR3, as DNA: TGTGCCAGCAGCCCTCAGGGCGGTTCACCCCTCCACTTT.

V usage is TRBV6-1 and J usage is TRBJ1-2; 9 positions agree with TRBD1. Germline V gene lookup returns CDR1 MNHNS and CDR2 SASEGT. Trimming removed 6 bases from V and 4 bases from J; junction bases left unmatched: 9. The CDR3 totals 15 residues. For the CDR3, the DNA is TGTGCCAGCAGGGTAACGGGACAGGGACCCTATGGCTACACCTTC. The encoded protein is CASRVTGQGPYGYTF.

This rearrangement joins TRBV28 to TRBJ1-5; D is perhaps TRBD1 (5 bases). Per germline, CDR1 MDHEN and CDR2 SYDVKM. V was trimmed by 5 bases and J by 7 bases, leaving 18 bases between them. This CDR3 has 15 amino acids. The CDR3 reads CASSPQGGGGQPQHF. Written as DNA, the CDR3 is TGTGCCAGCAGTCCCCAAGGCGGGGGAGGCCAGCCCCAGCATTTT.

The gene calls are TRBV6-5 and TRBJ1-4; D might be TRBD1 (6 bases). V gave up 6 bases and J gave up 8 bases, with 16 bases separating them. The CDR3 spans 14 residues. Germline V lookup: CDR1 MNHEY, CDR2 SVGAGI. This CDR3 is CASRAGTRGEKLFF. In DNA, the CDR3 is TGTGCCAGCAGGGCCGGGACAAGGGGGGAAAAACTGTTTTTT.

The J gene is TRBJ1-1, the V gene TRBV5-4; 7 bases map to TRBD1. The J segment lost 5 bases and the V segment lost 1 base, leaving 5 bases of the junction unmatched. In germline, CDR1 is SGHNT, CDR2 YYREEE (reference sequence). This CDR3 is built from 14 residues. CDR3 in amino acids: CASSLRQGGTEAFF. CDR3 DNA: TGTGCCAGCAGCTTGAGACAGGGAGGTACTGAAGCTTTCTTT.

The gene calls are TRBV5-4 and TRBJ2-2, with 8 positions matching TRBD1. This CDR3 has 14 amino acids. The J segment lost 9 bases and the V segment lost 3 bases, leaving 7 bases of the junction unmatched. Germline V gene data show CDR1 as SGHNT and CDR2 as YYREEE (reference sequence). The CDR3 loop reads CASSSGQVDRELFF. Written as DNA, the CDR3 is TGTGCCAGCAGCTCGGGACAGGTAGATCGGGAGCTGTTTTTT.

The J gene is TRBJ1-5, the V gene TRBV5-4, with D maybe TRBD1 (6 bases). This CDR3 has 17 residues. Germline V gene lookup returns CDR1 SGHNT and CDR2 YYREEE (reference sequence). Trimming shortened V by 4 bases and J by 4 bases, and 21 bases separated the two germline ends. CDR3 sequence reads: CASSGRPPGASNQPQHF. DNA of the CDR3: TGTGCCAGCAGCGGGAGGCCCCCAGGGGCTAGTAATCAGCCCCAGCATTTT. The entire variable domain, with the rest obtained from reference TRBV5-4 and TRBJ1-5, is as follows: ETGVTQSPTHLIKTRGQQVTLRCSSQSGHNTVSWYQQALGQGPQFIFQYYREEENGRGNFPPRFSGLQFPNYSSELNVNALELDDSALYLCASSGRPPGASNQPQHFGDGTRLSIL.

Only a few counts were recorded for this clone. The genes are TRBV4-3 and TRBJ2-7, with TRBD1 matching 9 bases. Trimming cost V 4 bases and J 5 bases; bases outside gene matches: 12. CDR3 size: 16 residues. Germline V lookup: CDR1 LGHNA, CDR2 YSLEER. CDR3: CASSPGNRDRDHEQYV. In nucleotides, the CDR3 is TGCGCCAGCAGCCCCGGCAACCGGGACAGGGACCACGAGCAGTACGTC.

V is TRBV18 and J is TRBJ2-3; D ambiguous. Germline V gene lookup returns CDR1 KGHSH and CDR2 LQKENI. The CDR3 consists of 14 residues. V was cut by 2 bases and J by 6 bases, with 12 bases left in between. The DNA of the CDR3 is TGTGCCAGCTCACCAACTCTAGTGGGGGATACGCAGTATTTT. Translating it yields CASSPTLVGDTQYF.

This clone appeared once. The V call is TRBV6-6, the J call TRBJ2-2, with a weak D call TRBD2 (5 bases). This CDR3 region has 11 residues. V was trimmed by 8 bases and J by 6 bases, leaving 7 bases between them. The germline V gene has CDR1 MNHNY and CDR2 SVGAGI (reference sequence). DNA for the CDR3: TGTGCCAGCTCGGAGGCCGGGGAGCTGTTTTTT. It codes for CASSEAGELFF.